These 18 T cell receptor beta chains share one sample of origin, sequenced in a study of PD-1 blockade in classical Hodgkin lymphoma. Profiled with immunoSEQ multiplex PCR; TCRdb holds only in-frame clones, not every one. The sample includes about 17,000 clones, 75% to 95% of them seen just once. This sample's time point: newly diagnosed, previously untreated cHL patient sample. The sequenced sample was peripheral blood mononuclear cells (PBMCs). These receptors came from a human donor with classical Hodgkin lymphoma.

The genes are TRBV15 and TRBJ1-5, with 7 bases aligning to TRBD1. After removal of 3 bases from V and 6 bases from J, the junction contained 8 bases not matched to a gene. In germline, CDR1 is LNHNV, CDR2 YYDKDF (reference sequence). CDR3 length equals 15 residues. The CDR3 DNA reads TGTGCCACCAGCAGCCGCAGGGGGGCGGGTCAGCCCCAGCATTTT. Protein: CATSSRRGAGQPQHF.

This chain joins TRBV2 and TRBJ1-2; the D is unclear. Trimming left V 8 bases short and J 4 bases short, with 14 bases between. The CDR3 is made up of 13 amino acids. Germline CDR1 and CDR2: SNHLY and FYNNEI. Here the CDR3 DNA reads TGTGCCAGCGGGGTTGGAGGGCTCTATGGCTACACCTTC. Residues: CASGVGGLYGYTF.

The rearrangement joins TRBV6-5 to TRBJ1-4; no definite D call. The CDR3 has 12 residues. Germline loops: CDR1 MNHEY, CDR2 SVGAGI. Trimming removed 5 bases at V and 4 bases at J, with 5 bases between. The CDR3 protein is CASSRINEKLFF. The DNA for the CDR3 is TGTGCCAGCAGTCGCATTAATGAAAAACTGTTTTTT.

The chain is built from TRBV19 and TRBJ2-5, with TRBD2 matching over 11 bases. Trimming took 5 bases from V and 5 from J; bases not matched to a gene: 4. CDR1 LNHDA and CDR2 SQIVND come from the germline V gene (reference sequence). This CDR3 comprises 14 residues. For the CDR3, the DNA is TGTGCCAGTAGTCAATCTAGCGGGAGGGAGACCCAGTACTTC. This gives the protein CASSQSSGRETQYF.

V usage is TRBV4-1 and J usage is TRBJ2-3; either TRBD1 or TRBD2 may supply D (5 bases each). Germline CDR1 reads MGHRA; CDR2 reads YSYEKL. This CDR3 comprises 16 residues. Deletions cut 0 bases from V and 4 bases from J, with 14 bases between. The CDR3 bases are TGCGCCAGCAGCCAAGATTGGGGGAGAGGGCCAGATACGCAGTATTTT. It yields the protein CASSQDWGRGPDTQYF.

This clone was counted a single time. The V and J genes are TRBV5-1 and TRBJ2-1; 8 positions agree with TRBD2. V lost 1 base to trimming and J lost 4 bases; unmatched junction nucleotides: 4. Germline V CDR1 and CDR2: SGHRS, YFSETQ. The CDR3 is 15 residues long. CDR3 sequence reads: CASSLSGGDYNEQFF. The CDR3 DNA is TGCGCCAGCAGCTTGTCGGGAGGGGATTACAATGAGCAGTTCTTC.

The CDR3, as DNA: TGTGCCAGCAGTGACCCGGGACAGATAAGCTCCTATAATTCACCCCTCCACTTT. Translating gives CASSDPGQISSYNSPLHF. This chain joins TRBV2 and TRBJ1-6; TRBD1 agrees at 7 bases. Germline values: CDR1 SNHLY, CDR2 FYNNEI. This CDR3 comprises 18 residues. V trimming: 3 bases; J trimming: 0 bases; junction bases outside the gene matches: 8.

The genes are TRBV6-5 and TRBJ2-2; 8 nucleotides match TRBD1. The CDR3 covers 14 residues. CDR1 is MNHEY and CDR2 is SVGAGI in the germline V gene. Germline trimming cut 4 bases from V and 5 bases from J; bases unmatched to any gene: 3. The DNA of the CDR3 is TGTGCCAGCAGTTCGGACAGGGTAACCGGGGAGCTGTTTTTT. It encodes CASSSDRVTGELFF.

The V and J genes are TRBV5-5 and TRBJ2-7; 9 bases are a match to TRBD2. The J segment lost 4 bases and the V segment lost 5 bases, leaving 7 bases of the junction unmatched. The germline V gene has CDR1 SGHKS and CDR2 YYEKEE (reference sequence). The CDR3 is 14 amino acids. The CDR3 here is CASSQGLAEYEQYF. DNA of the CDR3: TGTGCCAGCAGTCAGGGACTAGCCGAATACGAGCAGTACTTC.

This chain uses TRBV5-4 with TRBJ2-7; D might be TRBD2 (6 bases). The CDR3 has 13 amino acids. V lost 5 bases and J lost 5, with 14 bases in between. Germline CDR1 and CDR2: SGHNT and YYREEE (reference sequence). For the CDR3, the DNA is TGTGCCAGCAGGCCCGAAGCGGGCCACGAGCAGTACTTC. This translates into CASRPEAGHEQYF.

This chain links TRBV7-9 with TRBJ1-1; no clear D. This CDR3 comprises 11 residues. The V end lost 1 base, the J end lost 10 bases, and 7 bases lay between the germline ends. Germline assignment: CDR1 SEHNR and CDR2 FQNEAQ (reference sequence). CDR3 amino acids: CASSLERSAFF. DNA of the CDR3: TGTGCCAGCAGCTTAGAGCGTTCAGCTTTCTTT.

The chain joins TRBV11-2 to TRBJ1-1, with D tentatively TRBD1 (5 bases). CDR3 size: 14 residues. Trimming left V 1 base short and J 0 bases short, with 6 bases between. Germline V gives CDR1 SGHAT, CDR2 FQNNGV. The CDR3 DNA sequence: TGTGCCAGCAGCTTAGGACAGTTGAACACTGAAGCTTTCTTT. It is translated as CASSLGQLNTEAFF.

This chain uses TRBV11-2 with TRBJ2-2; no firm D call. The CDR3 has 16 amino acids. Germline CDR1 and CDR2: SGHAT and FQNNGV. V was pared by 1 base and J by 1 base, with 10 bases between. The CDR3 loop is CASSLGVAQNTGELFF. The CDR3 nucleotides are TGTGCCAGCAGCTTAGGGGTAGCCCAGAACACCGGGGAGCTGTTTTTT.

The genes are TRBV28 and TRBJ1-1, with a tentative D call TRBD1 (6 bases). This CDR3 comprises 10 residues. Germline V CDR1 and CDR2: MDHEN, SYDVKM. The germline V and J ends were trimmed by 6 bases and 13 bases, with 12 bases remaining between them. The CDR3 protein is CASSTGSVFF. CDR3 coding DNA: TGTGCCAGCAGCACAGGGAGTGTTTTCTTT.

The chain couples TRBV7-9 to TRBJ2-5; D remains unclear. Germline-derived CDR1 and CDR2 are SEHNR and FQNEAQ (reference sequence). Trimming shortened V by 4 bases and J by 5 bases, and 8 bases separated the two germline ends. The CDR3 covers 12 residues. Written as DNA, the CDR3 is TGTGCCAGCAGCTACCTACGGGAGACCCAGTACTTC. It translates to CASSYLRETQYF.

The chain employs TRBV14 and TRBJ2-1; 13 bases fit TRBD2. CDR3 length equals 19 residues. Germline CDR1 is SGHDN and CDR2 is FVKESK. J gave up 5 bases and V 1 base, and 11 bases lay outside the gene matches. The CDR3 coding sequence is TGTGCCAGCAGCCAAGGAGGACTAGCGGGAGTATTTACTGACAATGAGCAGTTCTTC. Encoded protein: CASSQGGLAGVFTDNEQFF.

This clone was recorded only once. The chain couples TRBV6-6 to TRBJ1-5, with D maybe TRBD1 (5 bases). Germline V gene lookup returns CDR1 MNHNY and CDR2 SVGAGI (reference sequence). Trimming shortened V by 2 bases and J by 4 bases, and 6 bases separated the two germline ends. This CDR3 is built from 13 residues. The CDR3: CASSYGGNQPQHF. CDR3 DNA: TGTGCCAGCAGTTACGGGGGGAATCAGCCCCAGCATTTT.

This chain joins TRBV14 and TRBJ1-4, with 7 bases identical to TRBD1. The junction had 13 bases not matched to a gene; V was cut back by 1 base and J by 8 bases. The germline gives CDR1 SGHDN, CDR2 FVKESK. This CDR3 contains 17 residues. The CDR3 region has the DNA TGTGCCAGCAGCCAAGGACGGGGGGAGACAGGGCACGAAAAACTGTTTTTT. Translation: CASSQGRGETGHEKLFF. Based on the CDR3 plus reference TRBV14 and TRBJ1-4, the full variable domain is EAGVTQFPSHSVIEKGQTVTLRCDPISGHDNLYWYRRVMGKEIKFLLHFVKESKQDESGMPNNRFLAERTGGTYSTLKVQPAELEDSGVYFCASSQGRGETGHEKLFFGSGTQLSVL.